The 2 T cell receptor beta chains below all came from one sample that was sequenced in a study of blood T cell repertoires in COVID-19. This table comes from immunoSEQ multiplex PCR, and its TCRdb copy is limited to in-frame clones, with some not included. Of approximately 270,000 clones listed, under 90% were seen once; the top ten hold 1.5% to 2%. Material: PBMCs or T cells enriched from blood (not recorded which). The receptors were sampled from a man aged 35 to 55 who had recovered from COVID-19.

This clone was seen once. Here the CDR3 reads CASSNDMATGELFF. DNA of the CDR3: TGTGCCAGCAGTAACGACATGGCAACCGGGGAGCTGTTTTTT. The chain couples TRBV6-2 or TRBV6-3 to TRBJ2-2; D remains ambiguous. The germline V gene encodes CDR1 MNHEY and CDR2 SVGEGT. This CDR3 comprises 14 residues. Trimming removed 5 bases from V and 5 bases from J, with 12 bases in between.

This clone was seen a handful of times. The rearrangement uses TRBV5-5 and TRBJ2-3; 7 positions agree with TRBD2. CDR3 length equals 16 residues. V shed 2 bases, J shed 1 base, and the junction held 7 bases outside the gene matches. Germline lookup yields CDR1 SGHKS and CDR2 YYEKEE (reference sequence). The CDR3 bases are TGTGCCAGCAGCTTTCAAGGCGGGAGAGGCACAGATACGCAGTATTTT. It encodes CASSFQGGRGTDTQYF.